Below are 18 T cell receptor beta chains sequenced from a single sample in a study of blood T cell repertoires in COVID-19. Produced via immunoSEQ multiplex PCR; TCRdb's table is partial and in-frame only. The sample carries 300,000 to 350,000 clones, roughly 91% recorded once. Sequencing used PBMCs or T cells enriched from blood (not recorded which). The receptors shown here come from a woman in her 30s who had recovered from COVID-19.

J is TRBJ1-1 and V is TRBV18, with TRBD1 matching 8 bases. V was pared by 4 bases and J by 3 bases, with 4 bases of the junction left unmatched. Germline V gene data show CDR1 as KGHSH and CDR2 as LQKENI. The CDR3 contains 14 residues. The CDR3 loop is CASSLKQGDTEAFF. CDR3 DNA sequence: TGTGCCAGCTCACTAAAACAGGGGGACACTGAAGCTTTCTTT.

This rearrangement joins TRBV5-1 to TRBJ1-1, with D hard to call. The CDR3 has 14 amino acids. The germline V gene encodes CDR1 SGHRS and CDR2 YFSETQ. The ends were cut back, 0 bases at V and 1 base at J, with 7 bases in the middle. The CDR3: CASSLAPGNTEAFF. DNA for the CDR3: TGCGCCAGCAGCTTGGCCCCAGGGAACACTGAAGCTTTCTTT.

The chain has TRBV9 and TRBJ2-1; 7 nucleotides align to TRBD1. V was clipped by 4 bases and J by 4 bases; unmatched bases: 8. CDR1 and CDR2 (germline): SGDLS, YYNGEE. This CDR3 comprises 15 residues. The CDR3 coding sequence is TGTGCCAGCAGCCCGTGGGGACAGATTTACAATGAGCAGTTCTTC. The encoded protein is CASSPWGQIYNEQFF.

This clone was detected a few times. The rearrangement joins TRBV7-9 to TRBJ1-2; 7 nucleotides agree with TRBD1. The CDR3 runs to 11 residues. V lost 4 bases and J lost 13; bases outside the gene matches: 6. In germline, CDR1 is SEHNR, CDR2 FQNEAQ (reference sequence). The CDR3 coding sequence is TGTGCCAGCAGCTATCAGGACAGGCTCACCTTC. Amino acids: CASSYQDRLTF.

The rearrangement links TRBV5-1 to TRBJ2-1, with 12 bases lining up with TRBD2. Germline V gene lookup returns CDR1 SGHRS and CDR2 YFSETQ. V was pared by 4 bases and J by 8 bases, with 13 bases of the junction left unmatched. This CDR3 contains 17 residues. CDR3 region: CASSPTQLAGGGDEQFF. In nucleotides, the CDR3 is TGCGCCAGCAGCCCGACCCAACTAGCGGGAGGAGGCGATGAGCAGTTCTTC. The whole variable domain, filled in from reference TRBV5-1 and TRBJ2-1, reads KAGVTQTPRYLIKTRGQQVTLSCSPISGHRSVSWYQQTPGQGLQFLFEYFSETQRNKGNFPGRFSGRQFSNSRSEMNVSTLELGDSALYLCASSPTQLAGGGDEQFFGPGTRLTVL.

The rearrangement links TRBV21-1 to TRBJ2-7; the listed D gene, TRBD1, was not tested against the DNA. TRBV21-1 is shown as a pseudogene. This CDR3 contains 17 residues. The CDR3 protein is CASSFRTNRDRSDEQYF. The CDR3 DNA reads as TGTGCCAGCAGCTTCCGAACCAACCGGGACAGGTCCGACGAGCAGTACTTC.

Here the CDR3 reads CASSLSLGQLNYSPLHF. CDR3 DNA sequence: TGTGCCAGCAGTTTATCCTTGGGACAGCTAAACTATTCACCCCTCCACTTT. The chain employs TRBV27 and TRBJ1-6; 7 nucleotides line up with TRBD1. Trimming cost V 0 bases and J 8 bases; bases outside gene matches: 10. Per the germline V gene, CDR1 is MNHEY and CDR2 is SMNVEV (reference sequence). The CDR3 extends over 17 amino acids.

The chain uses TRBV20-1 and TRBJ2-1; the match to TRBD1 covers 7 bases. Germline V gene sequence: CDR1 DFQATT, CDR2 SNEGSKA (reference sequence). The CDR3 consists of 15 residues. After removal of 3 bases from V and 5 bases from J, the junction contained 10 bases not matched to a gene. Here the CDR3 DNA reads TGCAGTGCTAGTTTGGTAGGGGGCGCCCACAATGAGCAGTTCTTC. Translated: CSASLVGGAHNEQFF.

This clone has only one observation. V usage is TRBV19 and J usage is TRBJ1-5; unclear D gene. This CDR3 comprises 12 residues. CDR1 is LNHDA, CDR2 SQIVND, per germline (reference sequence). V was pared by 5 bases and J by 3 bases, with 5 bases between. The CDR3 here is CASSSFNQPQHF. For the CDR3, the DNA is TGTGCCAGTAGTTCATTCAATCAGCCCCAGCATTTT.

V and J are TRBV4-1 and TRBJ2-7, with 13 bases matching TRBD2. Germline CDR1 reads MGHRA; CDR2 reads YSYEKL. V dropped 1 base and J dropped 12; count of bases not matched to a gene: 24. CDR3 length: 20 residues. The CDR3 nucleotides read TGCGCCAGCAGCCAAGTTGGATTGGTGCTGAAAACCGGGACTAGCGGGGTTCTGTACTTC. Translation: CASSQVGLVLKTGTSGVLYF.

The CDR3 DNA follows: TGTGCCAGCAGCTTGACGTCAGGCAAGAGCTATGGCTACACCTTC. Residues: CASSLTSGKSYGYTF. This rearrangement joins TRBV7-2 to TRBJ1-2; D is ambiguous. This CDR3 spans 15 amino acids. Germline V CDR1 and CDR2: SGHTA, FQGNSA. The V end was cut by 3 bases, the J end by 4 bases, with 15 bases between.

V is TRBV28 and J is TRBJ2-3; 7 bases align to TRBD1. The CDR3 runs to 14 residues. Germline V gives CDR1 MDHEN, CDR2 SYDVKM. Unmatched junction bases numbered 7, after V lost 7 bases and J lost 3 bases. The CDR3 reads CASIGTVKTDTQYF. The CDR3 coding sequence is TGTGCCAGCATTGGGACAGTAAAGACAGATACGCAGTATTTT.

The gene calls are TRBV28 and TRBJ2-3; 9 bases fit TRBD2. The V gene's germline CDR1 is MDHEN and CDR2 SYDVKM. The CDR3 runs 18 residues. Trimming removed 3 bases from V and 0 bases from J; junction bases left unmatched: 10. The CDR3 region is CASSLDSSGDLSTDTQYF. The CDR3 region has the DNA TGTGCCAGCAGTTTGGACTCTAGCGGGGACCTTAGCACAGATACGCAGTATTTT.

This clone has just one count. V is TRBV6-2 or TRBV6-3 and J is TRBJ1-1; 7 nucleotides agree with TRBD1. Germline CDR1 and CDR2: MNHEY and SVGEGT. With 5 bases clipped from V and 1 base from J, the junction kept 4 bases outside the gene matches. The CDR3 runs 14 residues. CDR3 DNA sequence: TGTGCCAGCAGTAACAGGGGCCCGAACACTGAAGCTTTCTTT. Protein product: CASSNRGPNTEAFF.

The chain combines TRBV28 with TRBJ2-1; 10 nucleotides align to TRBD1. CDR3 length: 15 amino acids. J lost 9 bases, V lost 4 bases, and 9 bases had no gene match. Germline V CDR1 and CDR2: MDHEN, SYDVKM. This CDR3 reads CASSSTGQGIGEQFF. The DNA of the CDR3 is TGTGCCAGCAGTTCGACGGGACAGGGGATCGGTGAGCAGTTCTTC.

The gene calls are TRBV28 and TRBJ1-1; 9 bases are shared with TRBD1. The CDR3 extends over 15 amino acids. The V gene's germline CDR1 is MDHEN and CDR2 SYDVKM. V lost 6 bases, J lost 1 base, and 6 bases stayed unmatched. Here the CDR3 reads CASRQGQGANTEAFF. The CDR3 bases are TGTGCCAGCAGACAGGGACAGGGTGCGAACACTGAAGCTTTCTTT.

In regard to this clone: One junction end disagrees with the germline gene, perhaps due to a read error. V and J are TRBV12-3 or TRBV12-4 and TRBJ1-1; TRBD1 matches 9 bases. CDR3 length: 13 residues. CDR3 amino acids: CASIGQGNAEAFF. The CDR3 nucleotides read TGTGCCAGCATCGGACAGGGGAACGCTGAAGCTTTCTTT.

The V and J genes are TRBV6-5 and TRBJ1-5; D is ambiguous. The CDR3 length is 15 residues. The germline CDR1 and CDR2 sequences are MNHEY and SVGAGI. V lost 4 bases to trimming and J lost 0 bases, with 10 bases between them. The CDR3 sequence is CASSFTAYSNQPQHF. CDR3 nucleotide sequence: TGTGCCAGCAGTTTTACAGCCTATAGCAATCAGCCCCAGCATTTT.